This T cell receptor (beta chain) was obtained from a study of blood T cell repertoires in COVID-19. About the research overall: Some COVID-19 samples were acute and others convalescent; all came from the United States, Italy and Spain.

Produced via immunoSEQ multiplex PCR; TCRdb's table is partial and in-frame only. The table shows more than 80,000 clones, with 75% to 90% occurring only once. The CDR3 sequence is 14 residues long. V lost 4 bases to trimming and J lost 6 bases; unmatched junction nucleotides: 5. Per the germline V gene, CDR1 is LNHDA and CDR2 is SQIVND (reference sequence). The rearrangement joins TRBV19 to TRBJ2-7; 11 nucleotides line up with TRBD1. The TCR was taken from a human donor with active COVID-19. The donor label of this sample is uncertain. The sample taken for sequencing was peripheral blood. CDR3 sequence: CASSTGQGAGEQYF. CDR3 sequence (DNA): TGTGCCAGTAGTACAGGACAGGGGGCGGGCGAGCAGTACTTC.